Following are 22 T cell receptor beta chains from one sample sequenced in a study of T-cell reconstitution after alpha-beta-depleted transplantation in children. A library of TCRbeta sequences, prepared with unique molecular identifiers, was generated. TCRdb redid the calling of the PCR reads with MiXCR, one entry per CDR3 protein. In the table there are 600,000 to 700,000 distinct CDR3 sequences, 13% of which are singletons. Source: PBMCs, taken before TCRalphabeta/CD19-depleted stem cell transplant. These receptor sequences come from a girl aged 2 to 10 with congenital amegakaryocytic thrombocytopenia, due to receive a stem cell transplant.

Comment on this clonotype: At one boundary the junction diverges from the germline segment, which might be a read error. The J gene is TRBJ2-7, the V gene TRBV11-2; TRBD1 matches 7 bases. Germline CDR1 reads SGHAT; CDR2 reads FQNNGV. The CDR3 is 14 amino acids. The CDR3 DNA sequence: TGTGCCAGCAGACCCTCGGGGACAGCCTACGAGCAGTCCTTC. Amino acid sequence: CASRPSGTAYEQSF.

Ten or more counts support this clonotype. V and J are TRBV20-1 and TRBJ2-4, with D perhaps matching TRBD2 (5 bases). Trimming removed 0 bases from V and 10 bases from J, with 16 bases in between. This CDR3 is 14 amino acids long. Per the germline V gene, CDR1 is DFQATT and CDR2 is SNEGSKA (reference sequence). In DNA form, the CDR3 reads TGCAGTGCTAGAGATCACATCGCCCGAGGGATTCAGTACTTC. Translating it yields CSARDHIARGIQYF.

This CDR3 reads CARTSGAYNEQFF. The CDR3 coding sequence is TGTGCCAGGACTAGCGGGGCTTACAATGAGCAGTTCTTC. V usage is TRBV30 and J usage is TRBJ2-1; 12 nucleotides line up with TRBD2. Germline loops: CDR1 GTSNPN, CDR2 SVGIG (reference sequence). V dropped 8 bases and J dropped 4; count of bases not matched to a gene: 3. This CDR3 has 13 residues.

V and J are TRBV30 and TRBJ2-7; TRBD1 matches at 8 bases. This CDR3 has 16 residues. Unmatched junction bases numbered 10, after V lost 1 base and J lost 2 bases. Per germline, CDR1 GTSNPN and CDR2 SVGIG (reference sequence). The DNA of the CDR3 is TGTGCCTGGAGTGACAGAGTTAGGGACAGGACCTACGAGCAGTACTTC. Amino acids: CAWSDRVRDRTYEQYF.

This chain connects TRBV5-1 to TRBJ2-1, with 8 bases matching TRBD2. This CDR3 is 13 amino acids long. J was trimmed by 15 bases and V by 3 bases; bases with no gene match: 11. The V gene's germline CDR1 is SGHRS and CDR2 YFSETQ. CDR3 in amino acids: CASSSPPGLESFF. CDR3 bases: TGCGCCAGCAGCTCCCCTCCGGGACTAGAGTCGTTCTTC.

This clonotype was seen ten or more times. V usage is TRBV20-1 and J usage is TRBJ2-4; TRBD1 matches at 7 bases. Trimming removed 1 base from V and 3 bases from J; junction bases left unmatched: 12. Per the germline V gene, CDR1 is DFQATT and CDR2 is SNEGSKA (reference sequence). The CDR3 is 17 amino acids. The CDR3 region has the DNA TGCAGTGCTAGAGTCATCAGACAGGGTGTCGACAAAAACATTCAGTACTTC. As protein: CSARVIRQGVDKNIQYF.

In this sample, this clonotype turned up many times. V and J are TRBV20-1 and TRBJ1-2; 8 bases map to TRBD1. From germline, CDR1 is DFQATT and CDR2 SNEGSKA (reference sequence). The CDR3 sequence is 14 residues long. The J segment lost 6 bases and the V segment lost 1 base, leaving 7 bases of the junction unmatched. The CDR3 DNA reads TGCAGTGCTAGAGGCACAGGGGGATCCCATGGCTACACCTTC. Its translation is CSARGTGGSHGYTF.

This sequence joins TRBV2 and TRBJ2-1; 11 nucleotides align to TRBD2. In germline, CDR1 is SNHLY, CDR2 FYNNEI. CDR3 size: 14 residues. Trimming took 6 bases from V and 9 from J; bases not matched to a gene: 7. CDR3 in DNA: TGTGCCAGCAGCCAACTAGCGGGAGAGGGTGAGCAGTTCTTC. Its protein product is CASSQLAGEGEQFF.

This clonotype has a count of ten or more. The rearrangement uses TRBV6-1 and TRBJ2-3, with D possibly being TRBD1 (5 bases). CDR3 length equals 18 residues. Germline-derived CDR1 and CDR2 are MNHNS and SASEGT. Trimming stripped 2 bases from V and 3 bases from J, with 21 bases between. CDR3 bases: TGTGCCAGCAGTGAATATTTGGCCTCTACGACAGATACAGATACGCAGTATTTT. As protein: CASSEYLASTTDTDTQYF.

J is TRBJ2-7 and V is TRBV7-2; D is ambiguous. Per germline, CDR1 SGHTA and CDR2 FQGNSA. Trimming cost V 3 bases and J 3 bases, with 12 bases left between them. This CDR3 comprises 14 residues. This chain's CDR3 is CASSFASRNYEQYF. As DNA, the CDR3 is TGTGCCAGCAGCTTTGCGAGTCGGAACTACGAGCAGTACTTC.

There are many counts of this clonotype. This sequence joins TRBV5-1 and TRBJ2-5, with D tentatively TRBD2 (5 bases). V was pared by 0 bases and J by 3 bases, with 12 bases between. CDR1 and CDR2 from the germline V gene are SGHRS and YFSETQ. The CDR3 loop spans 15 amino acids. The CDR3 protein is CASSLGAGFEETQYF. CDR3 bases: TGCGCCAGCAGCTTGGGTGCGGGCTTCGAAGAGACCCAGTACTTC.

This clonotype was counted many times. This chain's CDR3 is CSATTSRSYEQYF. The CDR3 DNA reads as TGCAGTGCCACGACTAGCCGGTCCTACGAGCAGTACTTC. This chain uses TRBV20-1 with TRBJ2-7; 7 nucleotides align to TRBD2. This CDR3 spans 13 amino acids. Trimming at V came to 6 bases and at J to 1 base, leaving 6 bases not matched to a gene. CDR1 DFQATT and CDR2 SNEGSKA come from the germline V gene (reference sequence).

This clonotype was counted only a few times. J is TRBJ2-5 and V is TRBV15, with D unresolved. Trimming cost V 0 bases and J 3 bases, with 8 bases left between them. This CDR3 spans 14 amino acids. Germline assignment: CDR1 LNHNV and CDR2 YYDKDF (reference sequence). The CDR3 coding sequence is TGTGCCACCAGCAGAGATCGGCAGAAAGAGACCCAGTACTTC. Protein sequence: CATSRDRQKETQYF.

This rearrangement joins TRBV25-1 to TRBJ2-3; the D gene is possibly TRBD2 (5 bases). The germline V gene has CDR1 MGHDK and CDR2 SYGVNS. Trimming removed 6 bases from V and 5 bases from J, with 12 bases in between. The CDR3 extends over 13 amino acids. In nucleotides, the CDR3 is TGTGCCAGCAGCAGAATCCGGGGAGATACGCAGTATTTT. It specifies CASSRIRGDTQYF. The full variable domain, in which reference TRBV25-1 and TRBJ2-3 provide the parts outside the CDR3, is EADIYQTPRYLVIGTGKKITLECSQTMGHDKMYWYQQDPGMELHLIHYSYGVNSTEKGDLSSESTVSRIRTEHFPLTLESARPSHTSQYLCASSRIRGDTQYFGPGTRLTVL.

The CDR3 coding sequence is TGCGCCAGCAGCCAAGTTCTGCACGAAGATACGCAGTATTTT. It yields the protein CASSQVLHEDTQYF. The rearrangement uses TRBV4-1 and TRBJ2-3; D gene unclear. CDR1 MGHRA and CDR2 YSYEKL come from the germline V gene. There are 14 residues in the CDR3. Trimming took 1 base from V and 5 from J, leaving 10 bases between them.

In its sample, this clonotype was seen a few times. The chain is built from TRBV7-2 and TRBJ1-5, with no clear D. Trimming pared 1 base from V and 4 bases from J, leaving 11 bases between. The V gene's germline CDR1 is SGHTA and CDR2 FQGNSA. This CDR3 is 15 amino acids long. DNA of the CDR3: TGTGCCAGCAGCTTAGGCGGCAGCCTAAATCAGCCCCAGCATTTT. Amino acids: CASSLGGSLNQPQHF.

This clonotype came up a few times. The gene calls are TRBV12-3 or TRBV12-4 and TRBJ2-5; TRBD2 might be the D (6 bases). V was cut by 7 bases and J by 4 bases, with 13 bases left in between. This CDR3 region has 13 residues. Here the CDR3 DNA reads TGTGCCAGCACCCTCGGGAGAAGAGAGACCCAGTACTTC. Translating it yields CASTLGRRETQYF.

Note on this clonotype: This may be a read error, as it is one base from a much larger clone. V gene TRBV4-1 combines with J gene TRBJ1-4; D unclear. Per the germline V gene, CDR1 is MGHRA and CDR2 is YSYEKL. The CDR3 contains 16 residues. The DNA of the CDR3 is TGCGCCATCAGCCAAGATTCGCCAGGAGCTAATGAAAAACTGTTTTTT. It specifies CAISQDSPGANEKLFF.

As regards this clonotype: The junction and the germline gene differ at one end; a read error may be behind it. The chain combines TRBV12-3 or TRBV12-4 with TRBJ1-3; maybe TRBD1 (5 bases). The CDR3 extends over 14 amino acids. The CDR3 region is CDSSLGELMGTIYF. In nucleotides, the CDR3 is TGTGACAGCAGTTTAGGGGAGTTGATGGGCACCATATATTTT.

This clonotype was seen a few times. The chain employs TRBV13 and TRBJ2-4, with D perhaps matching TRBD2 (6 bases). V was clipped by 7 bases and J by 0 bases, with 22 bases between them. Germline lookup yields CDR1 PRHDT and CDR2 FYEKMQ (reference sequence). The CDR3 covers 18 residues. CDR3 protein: CASTFQKGLFLAKNIQYF. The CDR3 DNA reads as TGTGCCAGCACCTTTCAGAAGGGACTTTTTTTAGCCAAAAACATTCAGTACTTC.

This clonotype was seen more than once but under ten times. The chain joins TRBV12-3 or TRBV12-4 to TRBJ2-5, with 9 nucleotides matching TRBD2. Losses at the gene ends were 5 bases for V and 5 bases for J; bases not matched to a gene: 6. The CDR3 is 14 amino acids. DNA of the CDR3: TGTGCCAGCAGTCCGAGGACTAGCGAGGAGACCCAGTACTTC. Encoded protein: CASSPRTSEETQYF.

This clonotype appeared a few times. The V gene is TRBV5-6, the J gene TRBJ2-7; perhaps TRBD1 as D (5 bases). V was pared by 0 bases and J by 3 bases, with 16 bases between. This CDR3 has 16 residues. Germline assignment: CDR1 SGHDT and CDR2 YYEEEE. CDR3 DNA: TGTGCCAGCAGCTTGGAATTCAGGTCACAGGTCTACGAGCAGTACTTC. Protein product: CASSLEFRSQVYEQYF.